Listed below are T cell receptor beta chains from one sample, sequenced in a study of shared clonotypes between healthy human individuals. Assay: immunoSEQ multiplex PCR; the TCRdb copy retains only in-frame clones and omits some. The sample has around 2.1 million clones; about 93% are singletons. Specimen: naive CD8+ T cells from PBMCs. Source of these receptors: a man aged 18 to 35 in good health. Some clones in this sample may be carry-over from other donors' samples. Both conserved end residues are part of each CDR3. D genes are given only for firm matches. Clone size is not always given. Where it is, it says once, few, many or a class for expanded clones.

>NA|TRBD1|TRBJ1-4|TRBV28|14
TGTGCCAGCAGTTTGACAGGGGGCGCGGAAAAACTGTTTTTT
CASSLTGGAEKLFF
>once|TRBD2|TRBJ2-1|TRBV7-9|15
TGTGCCAGCAGGCTACTAGCGGGAGTTACCAATGAGCAGTTCTTC
CASRLLAGVTNEQFF
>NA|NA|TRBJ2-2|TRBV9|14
TGTGCCAGCAGCCTCCCCAGGGGTCCCGGGGAGCTGTTTTTT
CASSLPRGPGELFF
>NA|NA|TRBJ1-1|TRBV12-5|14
TGTGCTAGTGGTTTGGAGGGCTCTAACACTGAAGCTTTCTTT
CASGLEGSNTEAFF
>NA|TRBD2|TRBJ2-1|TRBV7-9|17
TGTGCCAGCAGCTCACAACTATCGGGAGGCAATTACAATGAGCAGTTCTTC
CASSSQLSGGNYNEQFF
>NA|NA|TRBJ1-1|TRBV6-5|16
TGTGCCAGCAGTTTCCCTCTAGGGGGGGCAGACACTGAAGCTTTCTTT
CASSFPLGGADTEAFF
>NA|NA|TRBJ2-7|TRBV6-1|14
TGTGCCAGCAGTACTGACAGGACCTCCTACGAGCAGTACTTC
CASSTDRTSYEQYF
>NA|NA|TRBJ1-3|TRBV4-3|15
TGCGCCAGCAGCCAAGGGAGGGGCACTGGAAACACCATATATTTT
CASSQGRGTGNTIYF
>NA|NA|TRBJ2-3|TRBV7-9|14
TGTGCCAGCAGCTTAGCGGCGGGGTTAGATACGCAGTATTTT
CASSLAAGLDTQYF
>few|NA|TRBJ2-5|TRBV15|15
TGTGCCACCAGCAGAGATCGGAGGGCTTGGGAGACCCAGTACTTC
CATSRDRRAWETQYF
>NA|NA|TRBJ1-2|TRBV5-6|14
TGTGCCAGCAGCTTGCGACCGGATTACTATGGCTACACCTTC
CASSLRPDYYGYTF
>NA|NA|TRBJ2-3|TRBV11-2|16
TGTGCCAGCAGCAAGGAGGGGGGGAGAGGCACAGATACGCAGTATTTT
CASSKEGGRGTDTQYF
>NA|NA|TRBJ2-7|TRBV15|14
TGTGCCACCAGCAGAGGGGACGGCAACTACGAGCAGTACTTC
CATSRGDGNYEQYF
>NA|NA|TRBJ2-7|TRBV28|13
TGTGCCAGCACCCCCTTTGGCGCCTACGAGCAGTACTTC
CASTPFGAYEQYF
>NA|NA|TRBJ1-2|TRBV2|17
TGTGCCAGCAGTGAAGCAGGGGTCTCATGGGGGAACTATGGCTACACCTTC
CASSEAGVSWGNYGYTF
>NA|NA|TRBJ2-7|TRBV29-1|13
TGCAGCGTTGTGAGTCGGAGCTCCTACGAGCAGTACTTC
CSVVSRSSYEQYF
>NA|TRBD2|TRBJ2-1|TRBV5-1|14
TGCGCCAGCAGCTTGGCGGGACTAGCGGATGAGCAGTTCTTC
CASSLAGLADEQFF
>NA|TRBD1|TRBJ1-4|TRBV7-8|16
TGTGCCAGCAGCTTATACAGGGGTAGGACGGCTGAAAAACTGTTTTTT
CASSLYRGRTAEKLFF
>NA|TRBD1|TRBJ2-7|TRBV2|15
TGTGCCAGCAGTGAGTCAACAGGGGTTTCCTACGAGCAGTACTTC
CASSESTGVSYEQYF
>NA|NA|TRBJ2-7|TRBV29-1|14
TGCAGCGTTGAAGTGCACCAGCCCCGTGGCGAGCAGTACTTC
CSVEVHQPRGEQYF
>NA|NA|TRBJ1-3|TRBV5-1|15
TGCGCCAGCCGATGGGACCTAGGTACTGGAAACACCATATATTTT
CASRWDLGTGNTIYF
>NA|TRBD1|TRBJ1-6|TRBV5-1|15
TGCGCCAGCAGCTTCGGCCCAGGGGGCGAATCACCCCTCCACTTT
CASSFGPGGESPLHF
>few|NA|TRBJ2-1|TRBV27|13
TGTGCCAGCAGTTTATCCGTGGGGAGTGAGCAGTTCTTC
CASSLSVGSEQFF
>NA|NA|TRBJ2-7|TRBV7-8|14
TGTGCCAGCAGCGAATTCCAGGGGTCCTACGAGCAGTACTTC
CASSEFQGSYEQYF
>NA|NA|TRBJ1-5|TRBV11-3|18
TGTGCCAGCAGCCACCATTCGGGGTTATGTAATAGCAATCAGCCCCAGCATTTT
CASSHHSGLCNSNQPQHF